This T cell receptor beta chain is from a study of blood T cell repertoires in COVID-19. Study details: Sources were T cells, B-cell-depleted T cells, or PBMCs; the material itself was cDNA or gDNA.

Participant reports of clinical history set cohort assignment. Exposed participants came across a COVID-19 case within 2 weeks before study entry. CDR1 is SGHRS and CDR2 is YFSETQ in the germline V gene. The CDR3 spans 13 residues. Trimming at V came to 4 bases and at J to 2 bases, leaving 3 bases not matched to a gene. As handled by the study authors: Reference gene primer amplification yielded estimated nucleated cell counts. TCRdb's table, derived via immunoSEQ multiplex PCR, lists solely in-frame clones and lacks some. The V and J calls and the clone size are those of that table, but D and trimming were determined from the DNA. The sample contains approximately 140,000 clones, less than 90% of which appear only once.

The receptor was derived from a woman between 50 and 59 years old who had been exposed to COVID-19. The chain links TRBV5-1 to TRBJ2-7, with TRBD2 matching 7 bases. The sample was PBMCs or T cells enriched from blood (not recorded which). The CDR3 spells CASSPAGAYEQYF. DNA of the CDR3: TGCGCCAGCAGCCCCGCGGGGGCCTACGAGCAGTACTTC.